The clone carrying this T cell receptor (beta chain) has ten or more counts. What it binds is not known. The record originates from a study of response to subunit inactivated influenza vaccine. Whole-study results and caveats: There was a suggestion from the authors that each seasonal influenza vaccination recruits few new T cells.

The CDR3 has 10 amino acids. CDR1 is SQVTM and CDR2 is ANQGSEA in the germline V gene. Trimming cost V 7 bases and J 5 bases, with 8 bases left between them. TCRdb itself ran the RT-PCR reads through MiXCR, one entry per CDR3 protein. Found here are roughly 170,000 distinct CDR3 sequences, 9.2% of them singletons; the top ten hold around 9.9%. Material: non-naive T cells sorted from PBMCs, obtained on the day of vaccination. The chain uses TRBV29-1 and TRBJ2-5; possible D gene TRBD2, 6 bases. This clonotype was sampled from a man in his fifties or sixties who received an inactivated influenza vaccine. CDR3 in amino acids: CSAGEETQYF. CDR3 in DNA: TGCAGCGCGGGAGAGGAGACCCAGTACTTC.